Presented here are 30 T cell receptor beta chains from one specimen sequenced in a study of response to subunit inactivated influenza vaccine. TCRdb used MiXCR to reprocess the RT-PCR reads, holding one entry per CDR3 protein. The sample records more than 450,000 distinct CDR3 sequences, approximately 12% being singletons. Sequenced here: PBMCs from blood, sampled on the day of vaccination. The receptors were sampled from a man aged 45 to 65 who received an inactivated influenza vaccine.

This chain uses TRBV2 with TRBJ2-6; D is possibly TRBD1 (7 bases). Germline V gene sequence: CDR1 SNHLY, CDR2 FYNNEI. This CDR3 region has 16 residues. V lost 5 bases, J lost 4 bases, and 15 bases lay in between. CDR3 nucleotides: TGTGCCAGCAGTTACGACAGGGAGGCCGGGGCCAACGTCCTGACTTTC. It yields the protein CASSYDREAGANVLTF.

This clonotype was seen many times. This chain uses TRBV18 with TRBJ2-3, with D unclear. V lost 0 bases and J lost 7, with 8 bases in between. The CDR3 extends over 13 amino acids. Germline CDR1 and CDR2: KGHSH and LQKENI. The DNA for the CDR3 is TGTGCCAGCTCACCACCGAGCTCACATACGCAGTATTTT. Its translation is CASSPPSSHTQYF.

The V call is TRBV5-1, the J call TRBJ2-1, with D possibly matching TRBD2 (6 bases). CDR3 size: 12 residues. V lost 4 bases and J 10 bases, leaving 12 bases between the germline ends. Germline CDR1 reads SGHRS; CDR2 reads YFSETQ. The CDR3 DNA follows: TGCGCCAGCAGCCCAAACCGGGAGGAGCAGTTCTTC. The encoded protein is CASSPNREEQFF.

The table lists this clonotype with a few counts. This chain uses TRBV7-2 with TRBJ2-2; D unclear. V dropped 1 base and J dropped 3 bases, with 9 bases sitting between them. The CDR3 extends over 15 amino acids. CDR1 is SGHTA, CDR2 FQGNSA, per germline. For the CDR3, the DNA is TGTGCCAGCAGCTTAGGCTTGGCCCACACCGGGGAGCTGTTTTTT. Translated, it gives CASSLGLAHTGELFF.

This clonotype was seen at least ten times. The rearrangement joins TRBV5-5 to TRBJ2-3; weak D call: TRBD2 (6 bases). The CDR3 loop spans 14 amino acids. V lost 7 bases and J lost 0, with 12 bases in between. Germline V lookup: CDR1 SGHKS, CDR2 YYEKEE (reference sequence). The CDR3 sequence: CASGGAGSTDTQYF. CDR3 nucleotides: TGTGCCAGCGGGGGTGCGGGGAGCACAGATACGCAGTATTTT.

This clonotype was seen ten or more times. The CDR3 reads CSAPRTSASYEQYF. CDR3 sequence (DNA): TGCAGTGCTCCCCGGACTAGCGCCTCCTACGAGCAGTACTTC. The chain recombines TRBV20-1 with TRBJ2-7; 9 bases fit TRBD2. Per germline, CDR1 DFQATT and CDR2 SNEGSKA (reference sequence). The trim removed 5 bases at V and 0 bases at J, leaving 5 bases unmatched. The CDR3 consists of 14 residues.

The sample holds a few counts of this clonotype. The chain employs TRBV6-6 and TRBJ2-1; D may be TRBD1 (5 bases). Per germline, CDR1 MNHNY and CDR2 SVGAGI (reference sequence). V dropped 4 bases and J dropped 4 bases, with 8 bases sitting between them. The CDR3 is 13 residues long. The CDR3 bases are TGTGCCAGCAGTTGGGGCCGTTACAATGAGCAGTTCTTC. It codes for CASSWGRYNEQFF.

The table lists this clonotype with a few counts. The V and J genes are TRBV6-6 and TRBJ2-7; D is uncertain. Trimming cost V 6 bases and J 2 bases, with 11 bases left between them. Germline-derived CDR1 and CDR2 are MNHNY and SVGAGI (reference sequence). The CDR3 has 13 amino acids. The CDR3 bases are TGTGCCAGCAGGCTGGACCTAACCTACGAGCAGTACTTC. This gives the protein CASRLDLTYEQYF.

The chain links TRBV2 to TRBJ1-6; 9 bases are a match to TRBD1. Germline values: CDR1 SNHLY, CDR2 FYNNEI. The CDR3 covers 16 residues. With 6 bases clipped from V and 0 bases from J, the junction kept 3 bases outside the gene matches. CDR3 sequence: CASRDRGSSYNSPLHF. The CDR3, as DNA: TGTGCCAGCAGGGACAGGGGTAGCTCCTATAATTCACCCCTCCACTTT. Supplemented by reference TRBV2 and TRBJ1-6, the full variable domain reads EPEVTQTPSHQVTQMGQEVILRCVPISNHLYFYWYRQILGQKVEFLVSFYNNEISEKSEIFDDQFSVERPDGSNFTLKIRSTKLEDSAMYFCASRDRGSSYNSPLHFGNGTRLTVT.

The rearrangement joins TRBV7-9 to TRBJ2-7; D uncertain. The CDR3 runs 15 residues. CDR1 and CDR2 (germline): SEHNR, FQNEAQ (reference sequence). V was pared by 5 bases and J by 1 base, with 15 bases between. DNA of the CDR3: TGTGCCAGCAGCCAAGCAGGAACGCTATCCTACGAGCAGTACTTC. Residues: CASSQAGTLSYEQYF. Full variable domain (missing parts from reference TRBV7-9 and TRBJ2-7): DTGVSQNPRHKITKRGQNVTFRCDPISEHNRLYWYRQTLGQGPEFLTYFQNEAQLEKSRLLSDRFSAERPKGSFSTLEIQRTEQGDSAMYLCASSQAGTLSYEQYFGPGTRLTVT.

This clonotype was counted between two and nine times. V is TRBV20-1 and J is TRBJ2-1, with 12 positions matching TRBD2. This CDR3 contains 14 residues. The V gene's germline CDR1 is DFQATT and CDR2 SNEGSKA (reference sequence). V trimming: 3 bases; J trimming: 8 bases; junction bases outside the gene matches: 5. In DNA, the CDR3 is TGCAGTGCTAGTCTAGCGGGAGGGGGCGATGAGCAGTTCTTC. Its protein is CSASLAGGGDEQFF.

The CDR3 DNA sequence: TGTGCCAGCAGTCTAGGCGGCCGTGGGAACAATGAGCAGTTCTTC. Translation: CASSLGGRGNNEQFF. The chain couples TRBV2 to TRBJ2-1; D is unresolved. Trimming took 5 bases from V and 5 from J, leaving 16 bases between them. Per the germline V gene, CDR1 is SNHLY and CDR2 is FYNNEI. The CDR3 is made up of 15 amino acids. Together with reference TRBV2 and TRBJ2-1, the CDR3 gives the full variable domain: EPEVTQTPSHQVTQMGQEVILRCVPISNHLYFYWYRQILGQKVEFLVSFYNNEISEKSEIFDDQFSVERPDGSNFTLKIRSTKLEDSAMYFCASSLGGRGNNEQFFGPGTRLTVL.

J is TRBJ2-7 and V is TRBV6-5, with 10 bases identical to TRBD1. With 0 bases clipped from V and 5 bases from J, the junction kept 7 bases outside the gene matches. The CDR3 has 16 amino acids. CDR1 is MNHEY, CDR2 SVGAGI, per germline. The CDR3 loop is CASSYSVWTGGNEQYF. The CDR3 DNA reads as TGTGCCAGCAGTTACTCAGTTTGGACAGGGGGAAACGAGCAGTACTTC.

V is TRBV15 and J is TRBJ2-3; no definite D call. Germline V gives CDR1 LNHNV, CDR2 YYDKDF (reference sequence). CDR3 length equals 16 residues. V was pared by 3 bases and J by 2 bases, with 15 bases between. In DNA form, the CDR3 reads TGTGCCACCAGCAGTTTTGCGGTTCTACCCACAGATACGCAGTATTTT. Residues: CATSSFAVLPTDTQYF.

The chain carries TRBV11-2 and TRBJ2-3; possible D gene TRBD2, 6 bases. This CDR3 region has 14 residues. CDR1 SGHAT and CDR2 FQNNGV come from the germline V gene. V lost 5 bases and J 11 bases, leaving 20 bases between the germline ends. CDR3 nucleotides: TGTGCCAGCAGCCCCCGGCCCGCGGAGGGGCAGCAGTATTTT. Its translation: CASSPRPAEGQQYF.

This clonotype was seen a handful of times. The chain recombines TRBV30 with TRBJ2-1; possibly TRBD2 for D (6 bases). This CDR3 comprises 14 residues. Trimming left V 1 base short and J 8 bases short, with 15 bases between. Per germline, CDR1 GTSNPN and CDR2 SVGIG (reference sequence). CDR3 sequence reads: CAWSAGDFPYEQFF. The CDR3 nucleotides are TGTGCCTGGAGTGCCGGGGACTTTCCCTATGAGCAGTTCTTC.

This chain links TRBV2 with TRBJ2-2; 7 nucleotides align to TRBD2. Per germline, CDR1 SNHLY and CDR2 FYNNEI. The CDR3 contains 15 residues. V shed 7 bases, J shed 5 bases, and the junction held 10 bases outside the gene matches. Here the CDR3 DNA reads TGTGCCAGCACCGAAGGTGCGGGAGAGACCGGGGAGCTGTTTTTT. Its translation: CASTEGAGETGELFF.

V usage is TRBV20-1 and J usage is TRBJ2-3; no reliable D call. Trimming removed 5 bases at V and 0 bases at J, with 15 bases between. CDR3 size: 15 residues. Germline V gene sequence: CDR1 DFQATT, CDR2 SNEGSKA (reference sequence). This CDR3 reads CSAPPGFLSTDTQYF. CDR3 in DNA: TGCAGTGCTCCTCCGGGCTTCCTAAGCACAGATACGCAGTATTTT.

The sample holds a few counts of this clonotype. This rearrangement joins TRBV6-2 or TRBV6-3 to TRBJ2-3; maybe TRBD1 (6 bases). V gave up 4 bases and J gave up 5 bases, with 16 bases separating them. The CDR3 is 15 residues long. The germline CDR1 and CDR2 sequences are MNHEY and SVGEGT. The CDR3 here is CASSSFSRGKDTQYF. In DNA form, the CDR3 reads TGTGCCAGCAGTTCGTTCTCCAGGGGTAAAGATACGCAGTATTTT.

This clonotype was observed a few times. The V and J genes are TRBV6-2 or TRBV6-3 and TRBJ2-1; 9 bases map to TRBD2. The ends lost 2 bases at V and 8 bases at J; junction bases unmatched: 10. The CDR3 consists of 16 residues. CDR1 is MNHEY and CDR2 is SVGEGT in the germline V gene. CDR3: CASSYLPAGGLYEQFF. CDR3 coding DNA: TGTGCCAGCAGTTACCTTCCAGCGGGGGGTCTTTATGAGCAGTTCTTC.

In its sample, this clonotype was seen a few times. The rearrangement links TRBV4-3 to TRBJ2-7; 9 bases fit TRBD1. The CDR3 spans 16 residues. With 1 base clipped from V and 3 bases from J, the junction kept 7 bases outside the gene matches. Germline-derived CDR1 and CDR2 are LGHNA and YSLEER. CDR3 residues: CASSQVSGTGFYEQYF. The CDR3, as DNA: TGCGCCAGCAGCCAAGTTTCCGGGACAGGGTTCTACGAGCAGTACTTC.

This clonotype was seen ten or more times. The chain joins TRBV7-9 to TRBJ2-3; 7 bases agree with TRBD2. V dropped 4 bases and J dropped 2; count of bases not matched to a gene: 9. The CDR3 loop spans 16 amino acids. Germline V lookup: CDR1 SEHNR, CDR2 FQNEAQ (reference sequence). CDR3 loop: CASSSMTSLYTDTQYF. CDR3 DNA: TGTGCCAGCAGCTCGATGACTAGCTTATACACAGATACGCAGTATTTT.

This clonotype was seen only a few times. This chain joins TRBV5-1 and TRBJ2-2, with D tentatively TRBD2 (6 bases). The CDR3 contains 17 residues. Germline V CDR1 and CDR2: SGHRS, YFSETQ. Trimming pared 4 bases from V and 0 bases from J, leaving 16 bases between. The CDR3 sequence is CASSAGLQPANTGELFF. CDR3 bases: TGCGCCAGCAGCGCGGGGCTTCAACCCGCGAACACCGGGGAGCTGTTTTTT.

The chain combines TRBV6-1 with TRBJ1-5; D ambiguous. Germline V gives CDR1 MNHNS, CDR2 SASEGT. The CDR3 sequence is 15 residues long. The V and J ends lost 4 bases and 2 bases respectively, with 12 bases between them. CDR3 loop: CASSGIGLGNQPQHF. CDR3 coding DNA: TGTGCCAGCAGTGGGATCGGACTGGGCAATCAGCCCCAGCATTTT.

The chain couples TRBV11-2 to TRBJ2-3; the D gene is possibly TRBD1 (6 bases). The CDR3 runs 17 residues. Trimming stripped 4 bases from V and 2 bases from J, with 19 bases between. In germline, CDR1 is SGHAT, CDR2 FQNNGV. CDR3 in amino acids: CASSSYLRGPITDTQYF. CDR3 DNA: TGTGCCAGCAGCTCTTACCTCAGGGGACCCATCACAGATACGCAGTATTTT. Full variable domain (remainder filled in from reference TRBV11-2 and TRBJ2-3): EAGVAQSPRYKIIEKRQSVAFWCNPISGHATLYWYQQILGQGPKLLIQFQNNGVVDDSQLPKDRFSAERLKGVDSTLKIQPAKLEDSAVYLCASSSYLRGPITDTQYFGPGTRLTVL.

In its sample, this clonotype was seen a few times. This chain links TRBV20-1 with TRBJ2-2; 8 bases are a match to TRBD2. The CDR3 spans 14 residues. Germline CDR1 reads DFQATT; CDR2 reads SNEGSKA (reference sequence). V was clipped by 5 bases and J by 4 bases; unmatched bases: 6. CDR3 sequence: CSAVRGGITGELFF. CDR3 bases: TGCAGTGCTGTCCGGGGGGGCATCACCGGGGAGCTGTTTTTT.

This clonotype was seen many times. The V and J genes are TRBV29-1 and TRBJ2-5; D is unresolved. V lost 2 bases and J lost 3, with 13 bases in between. The CDR3 is 14 residues long. CDR1 and CDR2 (germline): SQVTM, ANQGSEA. CDR3: CSVERLALEETQYF. The DNA for the CDR3 is TGCAGCGTTGAAAGGTTAGCTTTGGAAGAGACCCAGTACTTC. The full variable domain, in which reference TRBV29-1 and TRBJ2-5 provide the parts outside the CDR3, is SAVISQKPSRDICQRGTSLTIQCQVDSQVTMMFWYRQQPGQSLTLIATANQGSEATYESGFVIDKFPISRPNLTFSTLTVSNMSPEDSSIYLCSVERLALEETQYFGPGTRLLVL.

Here the CDR3 DNA reads TGTGCCAGCAGGGACGGGTCCCTTTATCAAGAGACCCAGTACTTC. Amino acid sequence: CASRDGSLYQETQYF. The chain links TRBV6-1 to TRBJ2-5; no reliable D call. The CDR3 runs to 15 residues. Trimming cost V 6 bases and J 2 bases, with 16 bases left between them. Germline lookup yields CDR1 MNHNS and CDR2 SASEGT.

This clonotype came up a few times. V usage is TRBV12-3 or TRBV12-4 and J usage is TRBJ1-2, with a possible D match to TRBD1 (5 bases). V lost 7 bases to trimming and J lost 2 bases, with 17 bases between them. The CDR3 is 15 amino acids. In DNA form, the CDR3 reads TGTGCCAGCACCCCACGGCAGGCAGGGAACTATGGCTACACCTTC. This encodes CASTPRQAGNYGYTF.

This clonotype appeared many times. The chain links TRBV2 to TRBJ2-5; D gene unclear. This CDR3 has 13 amino acids. Germline assignment: CDR1 SNHLY and CDR2 FYNNEI. Trimming removed 8 bases at V and 4 bases at J, with 14 bases between. CDR3 sequence (DNA): TGTGCCAGCGGGGTGGTCTCTGGAGAGACCCAGTACTTC. Protein product: CASGVVSGETQYF.